A selection of T cell receptor beta chains follows, all from one sample in a study of T cells expressing NK-cell markers. TCRdb reprocessed the 5' RACE reads; each CDR3 protein has one entry and no DNA is given. The sample data list some 410,000 distinct CDR3 sequences. Sequencing was performed on blood T cells: a sorted CD56 or NKG2C T cell subset, CD4+ or CD8+ T cells, or bulk PBMC T cells (not recorded which). The origin of the receptors is a woman between 18 and 69 years old in good health. The CDR3 runs from the conserved cysteine through the conserved F or W. Size is omitted from some rows. Given values are once, few, many or a class for expanded clones.

j_gene,v_gene,abundance,CDR3aa
TRBJ2-1,TRBV6-2/TRBV6-3,.,CASTLKIGGRAEQFF
TRBJ1-2,TRBV7-8,.,CASSLPGQGRGYTF
TRBJ2-1,TRBV12-3/TRBV12-4,.,CASSLFGADEQFF
TRBJ1-1,TRBV20-1,.,CSARALLIMMNTEAFF
TRBJ1-1,TRBV5-6,.,CASSRDSRMNTEAFF
TRBJ1-6,TRBV4-1,.,CASSDAPFYNSPLHF
TRBJ2-1,TRBV11-1,.,CASSPGLSHQLYQFF
TRBJ2-2,TRBV29-1,.,CSVVGSSRTGELFF
TRBJ2-2,TRBV20-1,.,CSAAPRRTSGANTGELFF
TRBJ2-2,TRBV20-1,.,CSASGGGSNTGELFF
TRBJ2-1,TRBV29-1,.,CSVEWVNEQFF
TRBJ1-5,TRBV5-5,.,CASSPNWTPNQPQHF
TRBJ1-1,TRBV5-1,.,CASSGGQGLTEAFF
TRBJ2-1,TRBV5-1,.,CASSSGGLAGSYNEQFF
TRBJ2-3,TRBV15,.,CATSRVTDTQYF
TRBJ2-7,TRBV20-1,.,CSAEGAETASSYEQYF
TRBJ2-7,TRBV7-2,.,CASSSPSLAAYEQYF
TRBJ1-2,TRBV3-1,.,CASSQGVLSLYGYTF
TRBJ2-5,TRBV4-1,.,CASSQDTRGPFETQYF
TRBJ1-1,TRBV7-8,.,CASSSTATLLNTEAFF
TRBJ2-1,TRBV15,.,CATSRGAVSSYNEQFF
TRBJ1-6,TRBV6-4,.,CASSVGAGDGSPLHF
TRBJ1-1,TRBV10-3,.,CAIKRTMNTEAFF
TRBJ2-7,TRBV10-3,.,CAISGQGDYEQYF
TRBJ2-3,TRBV5-6,.,CASSLDRVYTQYF
TRBJ2-7,TRBV20-1,.,CSVSSRTYYEQYF
TRBJ2-2,TRBV25-1,.,CASSGGTSRNTGELFF
TRBJ2-2,TRBV7-2,.,CASQKAVPGSNTGELFF
TRBJ2-2,TRBV6-5,.,CASSYSGVSGLTGELFF
TRBJ2-3,TRBV14,.,CASSQLRDSGTDTQYF
TRBJ2-1,TRBV6-5,.,CASSYSGTPEYEQFF
TRBJ2-2,TRBV28,.,CASSSPWTGITGELFF
TRBJ1-2,TRBV7-9,medium-sized,CASSADPRHPVTYGYTF
TRBJ2-3,TRBV29-1,.,CSVGGPARGGTDTQYF
TRBJ2-7,TRBV6-5,.,CASSYTAGPYEQYF
TRBJ2-7,TRBV28,.,CARSWTSAPYEQYF
TRBJ2-2,TRBV29-1,.,CSVLQGVGTGELFF
TRBJ2-7,TRBV5-4,.,CASSKAGVREQYF
TRBJ1-1,TRBV18,.,CASSSNRGSNTEAFF
TRBJ2-4,TRBV20-1,.,CSAREGSKNIQYF
TRBJ2-2,TRBV3-1,.,CASSQDWPGNTGELFF
TRBJ2-5,TRBV20-1,.,CSAPGTANQETQYF
TRBJ2-5,TRBV27,.,CASSFMPQETQYF
TRBJ1-1,TRBV19,.,CASTGRNEAFF
TRBJ1-6,TRBV6-1,.,CASRPQRADNSPLHF
TRBJ2-3,TRBV5-4,.,CASSIRDRGHTQYF
TRBJ2-3,TRBV7-2,.,CASSLGRISSDTQYF
TRBJ1-6,TRBV20-1,.,CSATPTVGENSPLHF
TRBJ2-2,TRBV6-2/TRBV6-3,.,CASNPEAGGYVGELFF
TRBJ1-2,TRBV6-5,.,CASSYSRGGPNYGYTF
TRBJ2-1,TRBV29-1,.,CSVETSGRINEQFF
TRBJ1-1,TRBV29-1,.,CSVWDDRVGTEAFF
TRBJ2-1,TRBV7-2,.,CASSTGLAGPEGEQFF
TRBJ2-3,TRBV20-1,.,CSLPSRTRGDTQYF
TRBJ1-1,TRBV5-1,.,CASSASGTGMNTEAFF